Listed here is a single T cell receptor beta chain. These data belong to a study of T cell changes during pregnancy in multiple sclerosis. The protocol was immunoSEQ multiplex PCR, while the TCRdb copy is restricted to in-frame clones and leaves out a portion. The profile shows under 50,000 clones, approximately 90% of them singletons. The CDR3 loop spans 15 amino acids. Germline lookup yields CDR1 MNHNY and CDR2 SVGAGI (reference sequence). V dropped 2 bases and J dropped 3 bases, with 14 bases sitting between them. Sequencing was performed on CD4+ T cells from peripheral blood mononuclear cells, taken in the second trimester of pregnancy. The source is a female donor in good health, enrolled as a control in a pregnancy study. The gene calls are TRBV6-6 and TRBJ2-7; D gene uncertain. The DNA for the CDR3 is TGTGCCAGCAGTTACCCGGGTCCTTCCCTCTACGAGCAGTACTTC. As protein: CASSYPGPSLYEQYF.